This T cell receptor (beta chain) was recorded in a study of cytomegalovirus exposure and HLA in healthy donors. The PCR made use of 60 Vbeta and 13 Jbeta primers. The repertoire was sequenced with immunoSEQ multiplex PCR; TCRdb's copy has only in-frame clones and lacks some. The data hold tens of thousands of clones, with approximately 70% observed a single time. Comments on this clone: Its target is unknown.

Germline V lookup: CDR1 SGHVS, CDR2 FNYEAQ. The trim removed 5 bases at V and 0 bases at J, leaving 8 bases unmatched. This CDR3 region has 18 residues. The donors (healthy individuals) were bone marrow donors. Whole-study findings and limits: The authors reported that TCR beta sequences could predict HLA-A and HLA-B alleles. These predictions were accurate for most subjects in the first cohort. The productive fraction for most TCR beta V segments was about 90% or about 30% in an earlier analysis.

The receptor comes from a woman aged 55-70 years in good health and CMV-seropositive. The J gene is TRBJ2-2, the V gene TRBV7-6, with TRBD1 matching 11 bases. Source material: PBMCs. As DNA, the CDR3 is TGTGCCAGCAGCCCACTCTCGGGACAGGGGGCGAACACCGGGGAGCTGTTTTTT. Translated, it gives CASSPLSGQGANTGELFF. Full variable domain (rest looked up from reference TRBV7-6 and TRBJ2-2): GAGVSQSPRYKVTKRGQDVALRCDPISGHVSLYWYRQALGQGPEFLTYFNYEAQQDKSGLPNDRFSAERPEGSISTLTIQRTEQRDSAMYRCASSPLSGQGANTGELFFGEGSRLTVL.